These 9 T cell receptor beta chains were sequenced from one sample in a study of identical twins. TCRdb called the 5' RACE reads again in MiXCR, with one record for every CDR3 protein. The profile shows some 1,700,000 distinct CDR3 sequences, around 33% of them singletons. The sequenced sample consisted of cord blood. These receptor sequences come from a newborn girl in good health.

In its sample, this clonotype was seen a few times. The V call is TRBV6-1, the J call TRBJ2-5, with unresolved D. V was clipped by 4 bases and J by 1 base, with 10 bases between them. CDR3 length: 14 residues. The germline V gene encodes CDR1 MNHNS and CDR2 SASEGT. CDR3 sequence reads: CASSAYHRQETQYF. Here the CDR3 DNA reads TGTGCCAGCAGTGCGTATCACCGCCAAGAGACCCAGTACTTC.

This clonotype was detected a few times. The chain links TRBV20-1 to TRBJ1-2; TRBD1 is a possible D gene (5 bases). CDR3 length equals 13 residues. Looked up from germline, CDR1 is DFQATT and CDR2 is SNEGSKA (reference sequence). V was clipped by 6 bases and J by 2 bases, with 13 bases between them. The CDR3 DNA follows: TGCAGTGCCAAGCGCAGGGACAACTATGGCTACACCTTC. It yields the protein CSAKRRDNYGYTF.

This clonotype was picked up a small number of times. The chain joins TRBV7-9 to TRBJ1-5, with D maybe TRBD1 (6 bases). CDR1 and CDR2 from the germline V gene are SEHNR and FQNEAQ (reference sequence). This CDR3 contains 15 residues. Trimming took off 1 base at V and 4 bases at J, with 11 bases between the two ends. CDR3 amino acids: CASSLDGRGNQPQHF. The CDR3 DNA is TGTGCCAGCAGCTTAGACGGCAGGGGAAATCAGCCCCAGCATTTT.

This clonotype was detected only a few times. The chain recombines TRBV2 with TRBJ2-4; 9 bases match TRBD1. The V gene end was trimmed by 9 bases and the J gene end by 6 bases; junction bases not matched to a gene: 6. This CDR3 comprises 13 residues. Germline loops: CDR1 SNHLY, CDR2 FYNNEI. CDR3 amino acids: CASFRDRVNIQYF. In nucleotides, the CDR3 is TGTGCCAGTTTCCGGGACAGGGTAAACATTCAGTACTTC.

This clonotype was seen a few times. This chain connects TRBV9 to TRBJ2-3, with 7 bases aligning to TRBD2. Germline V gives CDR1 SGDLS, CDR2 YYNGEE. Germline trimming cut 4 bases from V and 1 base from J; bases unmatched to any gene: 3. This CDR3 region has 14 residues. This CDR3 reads CASSITSGTDTQYF. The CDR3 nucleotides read TGTGCCAGCAGCATCACTAGCGGCACAGATACGCAGTATTTT.

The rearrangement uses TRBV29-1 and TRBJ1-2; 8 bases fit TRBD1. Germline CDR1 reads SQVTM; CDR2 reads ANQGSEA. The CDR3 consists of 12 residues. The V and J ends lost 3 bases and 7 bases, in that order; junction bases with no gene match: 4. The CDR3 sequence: CSVDRGLVGYTF. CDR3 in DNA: TGCAGCGTTGACAGGGGGCTTGTTGGCTACACCTTC.

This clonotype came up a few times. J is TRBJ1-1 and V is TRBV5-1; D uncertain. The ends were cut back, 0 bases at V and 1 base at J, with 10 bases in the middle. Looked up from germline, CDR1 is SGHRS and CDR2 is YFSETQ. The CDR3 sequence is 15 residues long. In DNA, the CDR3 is TGCGCCAGCAGCTTGGATCTGGTGGGGAACACTGAAGCTTTCTTT. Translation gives CASSLDLVGNTEAFF.

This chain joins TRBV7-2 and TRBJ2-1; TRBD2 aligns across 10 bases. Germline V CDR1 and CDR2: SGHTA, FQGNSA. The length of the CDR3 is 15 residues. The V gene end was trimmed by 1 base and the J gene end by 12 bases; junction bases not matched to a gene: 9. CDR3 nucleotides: TGTGCCAGCAGCTTAGGACTAGCGGGCGCCCGATGGCAGTTCTTC. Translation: CASSLGLAGARWQFF.

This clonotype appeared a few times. The CDR3 nucleotides are TGCAGTGCTAGTCCTCCGGGACTAAGTACGCAGTATTTT. Its protein product is CSASPPGLSTQYF. The V call is TRBV20-1, the J call TRBJ2-3; TRBD2 matches at 7 bases. Germline CDR1 is DFQATT and CDR2 is SNEGSKA (reference sequence). The CDR3 sequence is 13 residues long. Unmatched junction bases numbered 8, after V lost 3 bases and J lost 8 bases.